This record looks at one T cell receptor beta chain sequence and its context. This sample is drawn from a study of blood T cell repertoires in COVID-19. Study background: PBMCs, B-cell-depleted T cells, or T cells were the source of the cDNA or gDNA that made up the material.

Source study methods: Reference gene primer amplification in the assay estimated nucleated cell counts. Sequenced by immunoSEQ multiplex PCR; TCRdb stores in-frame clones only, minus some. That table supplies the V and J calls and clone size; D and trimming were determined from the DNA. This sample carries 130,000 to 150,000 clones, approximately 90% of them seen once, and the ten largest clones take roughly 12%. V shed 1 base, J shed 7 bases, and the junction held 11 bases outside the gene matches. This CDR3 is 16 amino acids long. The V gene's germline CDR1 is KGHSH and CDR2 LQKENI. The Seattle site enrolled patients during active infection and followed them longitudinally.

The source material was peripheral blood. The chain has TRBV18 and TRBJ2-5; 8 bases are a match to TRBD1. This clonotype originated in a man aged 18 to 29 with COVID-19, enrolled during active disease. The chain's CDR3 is CASSPLTGDTPGTQYF. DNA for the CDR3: TGTGCCAGCTCACCACTGACAGGGGATACCCCCGGGACCCAGTACTTC.